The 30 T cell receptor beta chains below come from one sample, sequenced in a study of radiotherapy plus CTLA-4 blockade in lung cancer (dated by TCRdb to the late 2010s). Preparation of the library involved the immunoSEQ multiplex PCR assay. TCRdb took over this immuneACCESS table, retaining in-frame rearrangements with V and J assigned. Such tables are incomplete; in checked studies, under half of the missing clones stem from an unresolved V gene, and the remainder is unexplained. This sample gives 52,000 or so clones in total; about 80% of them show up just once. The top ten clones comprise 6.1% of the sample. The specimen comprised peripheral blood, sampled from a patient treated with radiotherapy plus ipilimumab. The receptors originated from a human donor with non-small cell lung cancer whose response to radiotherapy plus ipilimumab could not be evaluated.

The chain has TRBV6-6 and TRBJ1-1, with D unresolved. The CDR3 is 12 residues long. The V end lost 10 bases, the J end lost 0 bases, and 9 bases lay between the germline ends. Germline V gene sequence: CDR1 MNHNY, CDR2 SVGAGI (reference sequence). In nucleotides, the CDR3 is TGTGCCACCTCAGACTTGAACACTGAAGCTTTCTTT. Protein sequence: CATSDLNTEAFF.

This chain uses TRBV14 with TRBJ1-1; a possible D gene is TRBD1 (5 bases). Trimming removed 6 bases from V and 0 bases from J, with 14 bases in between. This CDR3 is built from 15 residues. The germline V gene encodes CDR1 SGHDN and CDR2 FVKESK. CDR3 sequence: CASSSATGVNTEAFF. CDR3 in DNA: TGTGCCAGCAGTAGTGCGACGGGGGTGAACACTGAAGCTTTCTTT.

CDR3 in DNA: TGTGCCAGCAGCGTAGCCCCCTTGGGCTACGAGCAGTACTTC. Translation gives CASSVAPLGYEQYF. The chain recombines TRBV9 with TRBJ2-5; no reliable D call. Near its end, the DNA agrees better with TRBJ2-7, so the J call may be wrong. The germline V gene encodes CDR1 SGDLS and CDR2 YYNGEE. The CDR3 has 14 amino acids.

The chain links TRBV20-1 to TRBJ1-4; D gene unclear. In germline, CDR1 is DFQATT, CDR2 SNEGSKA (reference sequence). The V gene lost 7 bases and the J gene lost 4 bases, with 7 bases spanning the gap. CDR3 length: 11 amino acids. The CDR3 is CSGLFNEKLFF. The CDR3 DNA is TGCAGTGGGCTTTTTAATGAAAAACTGTTTTTT.

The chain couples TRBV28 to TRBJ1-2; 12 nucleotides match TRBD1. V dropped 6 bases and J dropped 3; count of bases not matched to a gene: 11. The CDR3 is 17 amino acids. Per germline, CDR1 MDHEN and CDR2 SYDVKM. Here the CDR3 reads CASRYSGTGGGDYGYTF. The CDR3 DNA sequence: TGTGCCAGCAGGTACTCCGGGACAGGGGGCGGTGACTATGGCTACACCTTC.

The CDR3 DNA reads as TGTGCCAGCAGTCTTAGGGGGACAGGGGGAAACACCGGGGAGCTGTTTTTT. Protein sequence: CASSLRGTGGNTGELFF. V gene TRBV2 combines with J gene TRBJ2-2, with TRBD1 matching over 11 bases. V trimming: 5 bases; J trimming: 2 bases; junction bases outside the gene matches: 7. CDR3 length equals 17 residues. Germline CDR1 SNHLY, CDR2 FYNNEI.

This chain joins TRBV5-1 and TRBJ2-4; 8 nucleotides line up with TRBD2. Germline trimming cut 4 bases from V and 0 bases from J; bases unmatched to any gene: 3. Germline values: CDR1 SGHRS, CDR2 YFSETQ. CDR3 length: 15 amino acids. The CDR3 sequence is CASSTGGLAKNIQYF. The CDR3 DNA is TGCGCCAGCAGCACGGGAGGGTTAGCCAAAAACATTCAGTACTTC.

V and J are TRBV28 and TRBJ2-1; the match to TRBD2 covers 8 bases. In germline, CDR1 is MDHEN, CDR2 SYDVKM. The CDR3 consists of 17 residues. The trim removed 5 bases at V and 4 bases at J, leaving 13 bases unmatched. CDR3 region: CASSTGGLTDRYNEQFF. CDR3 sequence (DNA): TGTGCCAGCAGTACGGGGGGGCTTACCGACCGATACAATGAGCAGTTCTTC.

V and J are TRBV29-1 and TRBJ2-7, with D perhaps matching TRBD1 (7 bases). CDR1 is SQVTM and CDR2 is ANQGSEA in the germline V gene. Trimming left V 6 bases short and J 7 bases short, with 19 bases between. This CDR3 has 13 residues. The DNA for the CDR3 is TGCAGCGTACGCGCAGGGGGGTCGGGGGAGCAGTACTTC. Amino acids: CSVRAGGSGEQYF.

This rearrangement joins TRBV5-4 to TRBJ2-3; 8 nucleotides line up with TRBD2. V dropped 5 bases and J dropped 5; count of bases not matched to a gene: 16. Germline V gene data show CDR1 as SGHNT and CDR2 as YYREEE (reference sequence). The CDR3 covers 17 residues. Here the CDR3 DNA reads TGTGCCAGCAGGTACCGGGGGGGCGGGACCCGGGAAGATACGCAGTATTTT. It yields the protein CASRYRGGGTREDTQYF.

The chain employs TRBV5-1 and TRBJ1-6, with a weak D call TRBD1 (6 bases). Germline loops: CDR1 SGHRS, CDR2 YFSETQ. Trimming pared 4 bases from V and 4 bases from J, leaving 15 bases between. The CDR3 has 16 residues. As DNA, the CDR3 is TGCGCCAGCAGCCTTACAGGGCCCCAATATAATTCACCCCTCCACTTT. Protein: CASSLTGPQYNSPLHF. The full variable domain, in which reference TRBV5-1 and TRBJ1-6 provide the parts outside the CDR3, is KAGVTQTPRYLIKTRGQQVTLSCSPISGHRSVSWYQQTPGQGLQFLFEYFSETQRNKGNFPGRFSGRQFSNSRSEMNVSTLELGDSALYLCASSLTGPQYNSPLHFGNGTRLTVT.

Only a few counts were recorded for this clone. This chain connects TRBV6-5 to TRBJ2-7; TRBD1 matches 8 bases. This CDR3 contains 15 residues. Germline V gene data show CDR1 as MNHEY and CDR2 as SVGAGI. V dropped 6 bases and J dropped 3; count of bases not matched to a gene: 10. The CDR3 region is CASSPGQGNSYEQYF. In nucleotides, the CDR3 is TGTGCCAGCAGCCCCGGACAGGGCAATAGCTACGAGCAGTACTTC.

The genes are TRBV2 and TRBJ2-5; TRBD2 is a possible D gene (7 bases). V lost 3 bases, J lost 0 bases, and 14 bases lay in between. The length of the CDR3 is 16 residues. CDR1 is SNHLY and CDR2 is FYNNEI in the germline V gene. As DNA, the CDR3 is TGTGCCAGCAGTGATTGGGGGGGGCCGAACCAAGAGACCCAGTACTTC. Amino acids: CASSDWGGPNQETQYF. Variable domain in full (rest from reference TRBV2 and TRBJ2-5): EPEVTQTPSHQVTQMGQEVILRCVPISNHLYFYWYRQILGQKVEFLVSFYNNEISEKSEIFDDQFSVERPDGSNFTLKIRSTKLEDSAMYFCASSDWGGPNQETQYFGPGTRLLVL.

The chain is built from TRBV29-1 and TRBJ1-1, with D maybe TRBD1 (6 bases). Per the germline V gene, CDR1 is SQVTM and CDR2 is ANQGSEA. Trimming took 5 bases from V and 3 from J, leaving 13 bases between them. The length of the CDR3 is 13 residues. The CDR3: CSVHRAPDTEAFF. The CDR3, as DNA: TGCAGCGTTCACAGGGCCCCTGACACTGAAGCTTTCTTT.

DNA for the CDR3: TGTGCCAGTAGTATAGGCTCCGGGACAACGCCCTACGAGCAGTACTTC. It specifies CASSIGSGTTPYEQYF. This chain joins TRBV19 and TRBJ2-7, with a tentative D call TRBD1 (6 bases). The CDR3 spans 16 residues. Per germline, CDR1 LNHDA and CDR2 SQIVND (reference sequence). The V end lost 1 base, the J end lost 2 bases, and 15 bases lay between the germline ends.

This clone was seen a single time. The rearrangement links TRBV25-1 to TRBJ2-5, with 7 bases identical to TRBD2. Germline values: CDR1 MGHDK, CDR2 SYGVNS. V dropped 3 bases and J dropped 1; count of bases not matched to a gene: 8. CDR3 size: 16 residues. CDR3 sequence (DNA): TGTGCCAGCAGTGATTCAAAACTAGCGACCCAAGAGACCCAGTACTTC. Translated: CASSDSKLATQETQYF. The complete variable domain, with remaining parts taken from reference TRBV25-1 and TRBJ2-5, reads EADIYQTPRYLVIGTGKKITLECSQTMGHDKMYWYQQDPGMELHLIHYSYGVNSTEKGDLSSESTVSRIRTEHFPLTLESARPSHTSQYLCASSDSKLATQETQYFGPGTRLLVL.

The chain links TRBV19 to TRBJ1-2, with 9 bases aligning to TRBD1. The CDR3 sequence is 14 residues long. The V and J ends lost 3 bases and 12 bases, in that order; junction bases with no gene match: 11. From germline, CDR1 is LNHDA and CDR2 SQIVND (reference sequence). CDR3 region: CASSIQFDRGANTF. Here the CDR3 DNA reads TGTGCCAGTAGTATTCAATTCGACAGGGGGGCAAACACCTTC.

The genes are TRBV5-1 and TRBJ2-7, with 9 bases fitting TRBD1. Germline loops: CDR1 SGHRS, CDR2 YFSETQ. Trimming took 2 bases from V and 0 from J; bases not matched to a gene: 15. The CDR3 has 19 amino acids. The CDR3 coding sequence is TGCGCCAGCAGCTTAAGGGGGTTGGGACAGGGCCCTTTCTCCTACGAGCAGTACTTC. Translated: CASSLRGLGQGPFSYEQYF.

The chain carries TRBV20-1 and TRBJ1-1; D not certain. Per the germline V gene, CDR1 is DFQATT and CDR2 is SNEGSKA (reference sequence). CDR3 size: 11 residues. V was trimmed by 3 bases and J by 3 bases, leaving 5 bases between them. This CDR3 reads CSARRDTEAFF. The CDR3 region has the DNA TGCAGTGCTAGGAGGGACACTGAAGCTTTCTTT.

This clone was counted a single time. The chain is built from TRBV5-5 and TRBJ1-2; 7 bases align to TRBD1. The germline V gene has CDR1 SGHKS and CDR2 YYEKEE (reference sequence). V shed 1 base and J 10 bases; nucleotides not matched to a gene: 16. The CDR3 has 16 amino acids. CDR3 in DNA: TGTGCCAGCAGCTTGAGACTCGGGACAGCTTTTTTTGACTACACCTTC. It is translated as CASSLRLGTAFFDYTF.

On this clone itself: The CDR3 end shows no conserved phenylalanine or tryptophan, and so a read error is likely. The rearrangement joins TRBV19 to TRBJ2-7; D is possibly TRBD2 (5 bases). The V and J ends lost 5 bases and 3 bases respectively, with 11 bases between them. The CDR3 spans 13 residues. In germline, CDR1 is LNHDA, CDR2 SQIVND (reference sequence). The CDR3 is CASSSGIVYEQYL. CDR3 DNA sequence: TGTGCCAGTAGTTCCGGGATCGTCTACGAGCAGTACCTC.

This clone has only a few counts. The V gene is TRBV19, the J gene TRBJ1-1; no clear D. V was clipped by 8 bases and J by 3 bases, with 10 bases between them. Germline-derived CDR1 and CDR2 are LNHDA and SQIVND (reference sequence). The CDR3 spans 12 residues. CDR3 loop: CASGERDTEAFF. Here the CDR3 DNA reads TGTGCCAGTGGGGAGAGGGACACTGAAGCTTTCTTT.

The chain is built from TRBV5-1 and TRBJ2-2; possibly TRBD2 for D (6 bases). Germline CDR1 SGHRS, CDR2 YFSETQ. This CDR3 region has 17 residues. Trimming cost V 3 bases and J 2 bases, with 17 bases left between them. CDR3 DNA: TGCGCCAGCAGCTCCCGGACTACCGATAAAAACACCGGGGAGCTGTTTTTT. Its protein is CASSSRTTDKNTGELFF.

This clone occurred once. The CDR3 DNA follows: TGCGCCAGCAGCCCGCAGCAGGGGCCCTACAATGAGCAGTTCTTC. The encoded protein is CASSPQQGPYNEQFF. The chain joins TRBV5-1 to TRBJ2-1; TRBD1 might be the D (6 bases). V lost 4 bases, J lost 2 bases, and 13 bases lay in between. The CDR3 runs 15 residues. Germline V gives CDR1 SGHRS, CDR2 YFSETQ.

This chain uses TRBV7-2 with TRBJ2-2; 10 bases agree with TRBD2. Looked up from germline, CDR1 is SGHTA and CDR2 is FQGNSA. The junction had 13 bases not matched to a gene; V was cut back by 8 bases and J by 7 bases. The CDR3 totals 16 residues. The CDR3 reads CASPQGAGLASGELFF. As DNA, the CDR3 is TGTGCCAGCCCCCAAGGGGCGGGACTAGCGAGCGGGGAGCTGTTTTTT.

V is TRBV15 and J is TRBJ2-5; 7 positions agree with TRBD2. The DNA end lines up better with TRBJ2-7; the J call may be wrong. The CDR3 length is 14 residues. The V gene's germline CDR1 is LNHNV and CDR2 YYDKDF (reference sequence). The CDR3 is CATSREGGSYEQYF. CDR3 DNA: TGTGCCACCAGCAGAGAGGGCGGGAGCTACGAGCAGTACTTC.

CDR3 protein: CASGLEQDPYEQYF. In nucleotides, the CDR3 is TGTGCTAGTGGTTTGGAACAGGACCCCTACGAGCAGTACTTC. The chain recombines TRBV12-5 with TRBJ2-7, with D perhaps matching TRBD1 (5 bases). CDR3 length: 14 residues. Germline V lookup: CDR1 LGHNT, CDR2 FRNRAP. V lost 1 base and J lost 2, with 9 bases in between.

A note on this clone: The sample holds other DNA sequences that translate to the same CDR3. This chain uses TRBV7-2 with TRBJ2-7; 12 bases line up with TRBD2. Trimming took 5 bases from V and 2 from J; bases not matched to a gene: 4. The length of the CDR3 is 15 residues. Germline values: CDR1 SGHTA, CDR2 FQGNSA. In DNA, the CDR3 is TGTGCCAGCAGCGTCGGACTAGCGGGAACCTACGAGCAGTACTTC. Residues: CASSVGLAGTYEQYF.

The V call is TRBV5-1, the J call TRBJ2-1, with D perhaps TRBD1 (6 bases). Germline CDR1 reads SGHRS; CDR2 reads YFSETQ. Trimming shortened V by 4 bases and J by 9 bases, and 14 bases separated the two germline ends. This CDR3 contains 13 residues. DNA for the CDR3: TGCGCCAGCAGCCCCTATAAGGGGGTTGAGCAGTTCTTC. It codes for CASSPYKGVEQFF. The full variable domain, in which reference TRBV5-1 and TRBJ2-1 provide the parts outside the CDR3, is KAGVTQTPRYLIKTRGQQVTLSCSPISGHRSVSWYQQTPGQGLQFLFEYFSETQRNKGNFPGRFSGRQFSNSRSEMNVSTLELGDSALYLCASSPYKGVEQFFGPGTRLTVL.

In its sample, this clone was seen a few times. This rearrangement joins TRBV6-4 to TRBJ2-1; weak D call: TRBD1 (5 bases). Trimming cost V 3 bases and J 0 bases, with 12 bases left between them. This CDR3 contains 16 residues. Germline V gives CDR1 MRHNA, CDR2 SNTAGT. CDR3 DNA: TGTGCCAGCAGTGATTATGACAGAACCTCCTACAATGAGCAGTTCTTC. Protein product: CASSDYDRTSYNEQFF.